This note documents a single T cell receptor beta chain sequence. J was trimmed by 4 bases and V by 4 bases; bases with no gene match: 4. The CDR3 is 14 amino acids. Per the germline V gene, CDR1 is MNHEY and CDR2 is SVGAGI. The data were taken from a study of blood T cell repertoires in COVID-19. Sequencing was performed with immunoSEQ multiplex PCR; in TCRdb, only in-frame clones are kept and a portion is missing. The data contain 140,000 or so clones, approximately 92% of them singletons. The sequenced sample was peripheral blood. The chain uses TRBV6-5 and TRBJ2-7; 10 bases are a match to TRBD1. This sequence originates from a woman in her sixties or seventies with active COVID-19. The CDR3 loop is CASSSDRGQYEQYF. The CDR3 DNA sequence: TGTGCCAGCAGTTCAGACAGGGGGCAATACGAGCAGTACTTC.